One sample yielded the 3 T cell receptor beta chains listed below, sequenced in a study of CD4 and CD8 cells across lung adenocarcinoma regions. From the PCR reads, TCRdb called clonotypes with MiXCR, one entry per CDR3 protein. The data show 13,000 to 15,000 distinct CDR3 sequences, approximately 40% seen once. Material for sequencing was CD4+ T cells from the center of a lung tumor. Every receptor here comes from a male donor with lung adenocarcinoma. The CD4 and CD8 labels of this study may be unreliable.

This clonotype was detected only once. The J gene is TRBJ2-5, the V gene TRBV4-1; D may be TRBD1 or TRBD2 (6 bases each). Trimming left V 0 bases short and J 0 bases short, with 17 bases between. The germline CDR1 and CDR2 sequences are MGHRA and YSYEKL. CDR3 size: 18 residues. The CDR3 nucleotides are TGCGCCAGCAGCCAAGAGGGGGTCGGGGGCCGCGACCAAGAGACCCAGTACTTC. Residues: CASSQEGVGGRDQETQYF.

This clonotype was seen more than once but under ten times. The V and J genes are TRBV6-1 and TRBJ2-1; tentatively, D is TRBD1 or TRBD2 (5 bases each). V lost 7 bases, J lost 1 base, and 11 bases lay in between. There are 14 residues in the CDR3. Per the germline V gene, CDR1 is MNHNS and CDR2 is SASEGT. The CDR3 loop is CASIGTGSYNEQFF. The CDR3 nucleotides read TGTGCCAGCATAGGGACCGGATCCTACAATGAGCAGTTCTTC.

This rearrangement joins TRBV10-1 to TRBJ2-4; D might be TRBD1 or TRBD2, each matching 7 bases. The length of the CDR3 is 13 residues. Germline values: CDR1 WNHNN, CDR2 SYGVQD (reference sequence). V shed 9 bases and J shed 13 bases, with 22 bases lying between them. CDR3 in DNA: TGCGCCAGGGGGGAGGGGGCCAAAAATACGCAGTACTTC. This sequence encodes CARGEGAKNTQYF.